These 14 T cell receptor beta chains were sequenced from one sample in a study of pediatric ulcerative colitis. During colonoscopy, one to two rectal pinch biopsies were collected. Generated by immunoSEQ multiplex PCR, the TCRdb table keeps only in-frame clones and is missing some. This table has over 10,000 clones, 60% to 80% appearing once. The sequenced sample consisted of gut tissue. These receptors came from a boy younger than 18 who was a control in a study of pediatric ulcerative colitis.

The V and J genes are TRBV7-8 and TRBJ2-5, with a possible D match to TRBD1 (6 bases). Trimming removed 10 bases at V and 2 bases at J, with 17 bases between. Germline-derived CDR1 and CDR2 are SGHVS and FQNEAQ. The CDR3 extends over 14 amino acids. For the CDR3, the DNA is TGTGCCATCAACAACAGGGCTCCACAAGAGACCCAGTACTTC. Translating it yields CAINNRAPQETQYF.

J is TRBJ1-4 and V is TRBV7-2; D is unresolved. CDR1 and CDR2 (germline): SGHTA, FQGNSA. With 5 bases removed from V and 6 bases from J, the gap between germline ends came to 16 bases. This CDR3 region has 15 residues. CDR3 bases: TGTGCCAGCAGCGTACCAGACACTCTTGATGAAAAACTGTTTTTT. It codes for CASSVPDTLDEKLFF.

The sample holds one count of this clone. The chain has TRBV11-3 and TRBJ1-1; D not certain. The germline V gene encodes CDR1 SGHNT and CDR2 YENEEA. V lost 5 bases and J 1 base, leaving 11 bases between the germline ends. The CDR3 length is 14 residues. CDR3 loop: CASSPGGRNTEAFF. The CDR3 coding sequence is TGTGCCAGCAGCCCCGGTGGCAGGAACACTGAAGCTTTCTTT.

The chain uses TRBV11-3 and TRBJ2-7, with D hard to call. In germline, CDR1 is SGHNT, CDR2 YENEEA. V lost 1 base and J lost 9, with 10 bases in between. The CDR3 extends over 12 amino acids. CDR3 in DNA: TGTGCCAGCAGCTTAGTCCGTGGGGTGCAGTACGTC. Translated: CASSLVRGVQYV.

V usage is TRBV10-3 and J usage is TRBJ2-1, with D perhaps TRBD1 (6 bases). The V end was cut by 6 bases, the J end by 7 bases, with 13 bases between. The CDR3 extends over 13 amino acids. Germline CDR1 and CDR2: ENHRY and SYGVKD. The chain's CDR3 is CAIRPQGRNEQFF. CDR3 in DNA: TGTGCCATCAGGCCCCAGGGGAGAAATGAGCAGTTCTTC.

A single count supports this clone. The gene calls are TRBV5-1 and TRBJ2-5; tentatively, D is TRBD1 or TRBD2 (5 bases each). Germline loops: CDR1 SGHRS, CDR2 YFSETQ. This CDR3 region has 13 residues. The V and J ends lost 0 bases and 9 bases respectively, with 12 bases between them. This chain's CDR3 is CASSLAIQGAQYF. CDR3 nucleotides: TGCGCCAGCAGCTTGGCTATTCAGGGAGCCCAGTACTTC. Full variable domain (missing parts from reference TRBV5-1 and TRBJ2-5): KAGVTQTPRYLIKTRGQQVTLSCSPISGHRSVSWYQQTPGQGLQFLFEYFSETQRNKGNFPGRFSGRQFSNSRSEMNVSTLELGDSALYLCASSLAIQGAQYFGPGTRLLVL.

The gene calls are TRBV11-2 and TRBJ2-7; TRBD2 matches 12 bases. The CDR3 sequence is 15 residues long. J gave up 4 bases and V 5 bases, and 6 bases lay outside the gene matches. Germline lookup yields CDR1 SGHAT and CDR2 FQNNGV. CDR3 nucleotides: TGTGCCAGCAGCCCGACTAGCGGGAGCGGTTACGAGCAGTACTTC. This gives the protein CASSPTSGSGYEQYF.

CDR3 protein: CASFGGLAGVRTGELFF. In DNA, the CDR3 is TGTGCCTCATTCGGGGGACTAGCGGGAGTACGCACCGGGGAGCTGTTTTTT. The rearrangement links TRBV30 to TRBJ2-2; 14 nucleotides match TRBD2. The germline CDR1 and CDR2 sequences are GTSNPN and SVGIG (reference sequence). The CDR3 sequence is 17 residues long. J was trimmed by 4 bases and V by 7 bases; bases with no gene match: 11.

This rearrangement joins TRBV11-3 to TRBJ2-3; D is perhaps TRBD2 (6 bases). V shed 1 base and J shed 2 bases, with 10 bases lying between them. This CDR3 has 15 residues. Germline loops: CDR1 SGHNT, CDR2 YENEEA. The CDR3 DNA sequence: TGTGCCAGCAGCTTAGGAGGGAGGTCCACAGATACGCAGTATTTT. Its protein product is CASSLGGRSTDTQYF.

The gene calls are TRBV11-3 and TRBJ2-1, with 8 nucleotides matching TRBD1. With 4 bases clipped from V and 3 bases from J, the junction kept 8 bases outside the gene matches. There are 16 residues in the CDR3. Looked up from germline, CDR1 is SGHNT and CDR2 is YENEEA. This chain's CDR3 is CASSSTRDRRYNEQFF. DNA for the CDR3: TGTGCCAGCAGCTCAACCCGGGACAGGCGCTACAATGAGCAGTTCTTC.

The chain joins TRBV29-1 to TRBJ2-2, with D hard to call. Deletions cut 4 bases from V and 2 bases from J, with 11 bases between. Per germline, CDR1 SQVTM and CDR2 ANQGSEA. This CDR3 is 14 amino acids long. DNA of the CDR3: TGCAGCGTTGGCGACTCCTCAAACACCGGGGAGCTGTTTTTT. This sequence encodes CSVGDSSNTGELFF.

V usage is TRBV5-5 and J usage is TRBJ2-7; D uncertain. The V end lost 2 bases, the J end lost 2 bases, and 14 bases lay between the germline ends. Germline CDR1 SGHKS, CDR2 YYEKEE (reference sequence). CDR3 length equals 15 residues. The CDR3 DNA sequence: TGTGCCAGCAGCTTTGGCCCGTTTTCCACCTACGAGCAGTACGTC. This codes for CASSFGPFSTYEQYV.

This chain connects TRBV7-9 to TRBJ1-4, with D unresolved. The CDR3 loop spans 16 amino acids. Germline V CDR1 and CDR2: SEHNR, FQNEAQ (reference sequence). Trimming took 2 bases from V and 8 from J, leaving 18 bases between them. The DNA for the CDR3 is TGTGCCAGCAGCTTAAAAAGAGCCGACCCTAGGGAAAAACTGTTTTTT. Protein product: CASSLKRADPREKLFF.

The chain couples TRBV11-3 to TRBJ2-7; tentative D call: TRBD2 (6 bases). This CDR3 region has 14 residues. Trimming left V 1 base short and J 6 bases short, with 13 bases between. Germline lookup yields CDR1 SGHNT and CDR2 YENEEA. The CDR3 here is CASSLGGGSGEQYF. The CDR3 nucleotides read TGTGCCAGCAGCTTAGGGGGAGGCTCGGGCGAGCAGTACTTC.